This T cell receptor beta chain stems from a study of tumor and adjacent non-tumor tissue in lung cancer. Overall study: Aged about 30 to 76 years, patients included roughly ten men and roughly 5 women with stage I to III disease. On average, productive TCRbeta reads reached 4 million to 5 million per sample.

Three rounds of nested PCR, following a modified ARM-PCR protocol, produced the TCRbeta library. MiXCR was run by TCRdb on the multiplex PCR reads, yielding one entry per CDR3 protein. The data show 90,000 to 100,000 distinct CDR3 sequences, 80% seen once. About this clonotype: Its matching antigen is unknown. The junction and the germline gene differ at one end; a read error may be behind it.

RNA was extracted from bulk tissue without any cell sorting. More than 3 cm separated this lung sample from the edge of the tumor. Germline-derived CDR1 and CDR2 are SQVTM and ANQGSEA. CDR3 size: 14 residues. Findings and limits, study-wide: Shorter survival was associated with higher TCR diversity in tumors. Tumor repertoires had a smaller top 100 clone share than normal lung.

Sequencing was performed on distant non-tumor lung tissue. The receptor's source is a man aged 55 to 69 with small cell lung cancer. The gene calls are TRBV29-1 and TRBJ2-2; 9 bases agree with TRBD1. The CDR3 region is CSVPGQGDTGGLLF. CDR3 in DNA: TGCAGCGTCCCGGGACAGGGAGATACCGGGGGGCTGTTATTT.